Each of the 18 T cell receptor beta chains below was sequenced from the same sample in a study of regulatory T cells in long-lasting Graves disease. Researchers made TCR beta libraries by using iRepertoire HTBI primers and running Arm-PCR on CDR3 regions. A single record per CDR3 protein comes from TCRdb applying MiXCR to the multiplex PCR reads. The sample carries about 500,000 distinct CDR3 sequences, about 12% recorded once. Time point indicated: newly diagnosed GD, antithyroid drugs for less than 3 months. Extracted RNA from PBMCs served as the source of the TCR library. These data were also reused for a study on T cells in Graves' hyperthyroidism and ophthalmopathy.

The sample in question was peripheral blood mononuclear cells (PBMCs), obtained at new diagnosis, from a patient treated with antithyroid drugs. The receptors originated from a woman in her 30s with Graves disease.

This clonotype was recorded at least ten times. V usage is TRBV14 and J usage is TRBJ2-1; 9 nucleotides line up with TRBD2. Losses at the gene ends were 0 bases for V and 8 bases for J; bases not matched to a gene: 11. This CDR3 has 17 residues. The germline V gene has CDR1 SGHDN and CDR2 FVKESK. The CDR3 reads CASSQDRGGRASDEQFF. The CDR3 DNA sequence: TGTGCCAGCAGCCAAGATCGGGGCGGGAGGGCGTCGGATGAGCAGTTCTTC.

This clonotype was picked up many times. CDR3 bases: TGTGCCAGCAGGCACTCAAGGGAGCTCCCCTACGAGCAGTACTTC. Its protein product is CASRHSRELPYEQYF. V is TRBV6-1 and J is TRBJ2-7; D is possibly TRBD2 (5 bases). The CDR3 has 15 residues. Per the germline V gene, CDR1 is MNHNS and CDR2 is SASEGT. V was clipped by 6 bases and J by 2 bases, with 17 bases between them.

This chain links TRBV30 with TRBJ2-2, with unresolved D. Germline loops: CDR1 GTSNPN, CDR2 SVGIG (reference sequence). The germline V and J ends were trimmed by 2 bases and 4 bases, with 8 bases remaining between them. The CDR3 consists of 13 residues. The CDR3 DNA reads TGTGCCTGGAGTCCTGGAACCACCGGGGAGCTGTTTTTT. Protein sequence: CAWSPGTTGELFF.

This clonotype was found many times. V and J are TRBV30 and TRBJ2-1; D not resolved. Trimming left V 1 base short and J 5 bases short, with 6 bases between. The germline V gene encodes CDR1 GTSNPN and CDR2 SVGIG (reference sequence). This CDR3 has 12 amino acids. The CDR3 spells CAWSGGDNEQFF. CDR3 sequence (DNA): TGTGCCTGGAGTGGCGGCGACAATGAGCAGTTCTTC.

This clonotype was detected ten times or more. The V and J genes are TRBV28 and TRBJ2-2; TRBD2 is a possible D gene (6 bases). Per germline, CDR1 MDHEN and CDR2 SYDVKM. V was trimmed by 6 bases and J by 6 bases, leaving 20 bases between them. The CDR3 length is 16 residues. DNA of the CDR3: TGTGCCAGCAGGACTAGGGTATACGCACAACCCGGGGAGCTGTTTTTT. Encoded protein: CASRTRVYAQPGELFF.

This clonotype was observed many times. The chain combines TRBV5-1 with TRBJ1-4, with TRBD1 matching 10 bases. The CDR3 spans 14 residues. Per the germline V gene, CDR1 is SGHRS and CDR2 is YFSETQ. Unmatched junction bases numbered 2, after V lost 3 bases and J lost 6 bases. The CDR3 loop reads CASSWGTGDEKLFF. The CDR3 DNA is TGCGCCAGCAGCTGGGGGACAGGGGATGAAAAACTGTTTTTT.

This clonotype occurred many times. The V call is TRBV6-5, the J call TRBJ1-2, with D uncertain. The CDR3 extends over 14 amino acids. Between the trimmed V and J ends, which lost 4 bases and 4 bases, there was a span of 13 bases. Germline CDR1 MNHEY, CDR2 SVGAGI. CDR3 loop: CASSSSGISYGYTF. CDR3 in DNA: TGTGCCAGCAGTTCCTCCGGGATCTCCTATGGCTACACCTTC.

A few counts support this clonotype. CDR3 residues: CASSPRGQGARAKNIQYF. CDR3 in DNA: TGTGCCAGCAGTCCCCGCGGACAGGGGGCGAGGGCCAAAAACATTCAGTACTTC. This chain connects TRBV6-1 to TRBJ2-4, with 11 bases matching TRBD1. From germline, CDR1 is MNHNS and CDR2 SASEGT. Trimming cost V 5 bases and J 1 base; bases outside gene matches: 10. The CDR3 runs 18 residues.

This clonotype was observed many times. The chain links TRBV28 to TRBJ2-7; weak D call: TRBD2 (5 bases). Germline V gives CDR1 MDHEN, CDR2 SYDVKM. Trimming left V 5 bases short and J 3 bases short, with 20 bases between. The CDR3 is 16 amino acids. CDR3 region: CASSLTPDWSDYEQYF. In DNA, the CDR3 is TGTGCCAGCAGTCTAACCCCGGACTGGTCGGACTACGAGCAGTACTTC.

The chain links TRBV19 to TRBJ1-2, with 9 bases lining up with TRBD1. V shed 4 bases, J shed 0 bases, and the junction held 9 bases outside the gene matches. The CDR3 is made up of 17 amino acids. Germline lookup yields CDR1 LNHDA and CDR2 SQIVND (reference sequence). The CDR3 DNA is TGTGCCAGTAGTACCTACAGGGGGCAAATAGCTAACTATGGCTACACCTTC. This gives the protein CASSTYRGQIANYGYTF. Together with reference TRBV19 and TRBJ1-2, the CDR3 gives the full variable domain: DGGITQSPKYLFRKEGQNVTLSCEQNLNHDAMYWYRQDPGQGLRLIYYSQIVNDFQKGDIAEGYSVSREKKESFPLTVTSAQKNPTAFYLCASSTYRGQIANYGYTFGSGTRLTVV.

This clonotype was seen ten or more times. This sequence joins TRBV7-9 and TRBJ1-2; D remains ambiguous. Germline CDR1 is SEHNR and CDR2 is FQNEAQ (reference sequence). The CDR3 has 12 amino acids. With 0 bases removed from V and 7 bases from J, the gap between germline ends came to 6 bases. The CDR3 region has the DNA TGTGCCAGCAGCTTAGCAGGGAGTGGCTACACCTTC. Protein: CASSLAGSGYTF.

The V gene is TRBV15, the J gene TRBJ2-1; D is unresolved. Germline V gene lookup returns CDR1 LNHNV and CDR2 YYDKDF (reference sequence). CDR3 length: 15 residues. V was trimmed by 2 bases and J by 0 bases, leaving 8 bases between them. This CDR3 reads CATSRPGSSYNEQFF. CDR3 DNA: TGTGCCACCAGCAGACCTGGAAGCTCCTACAATGAGCAGTTCTTC.

This clonotype showed up many times. This rearrangement joins TRBV4-3 to TRBJ2-1, with 7 bases aligning to TRBD2. This CDR3 is built from 16 residues. Per germline, CDR1 LGHNA and CDR2 YSLEER. The junction had 9 bases not matched to a gene; V was cut back by 1 base and J by 6 bases. CDR3 bases: TGCGCCAGCAGCCAAGTTTGGCTTAGCGGGTTCAATGAGCAGTTCTTC. Translated, it gives CASSQVWLSGFNEQFF.

Remarks on this clonotype: A read error may account for a junction end that differs from germline. CDR3 sequence reads: CATSLSEGEQETQYF. The CDR3 nucleotides read TGTGCCACCAGTTTGTCCGAAGGGGAGCAAGAGACCCAGTACTTC. The chain recombines TRBV28 with TRBJ2-1; perhaps D is TRBD1 or TRBD2 (5 bases each). The DNA end is more similar to TRBJ2-5, so the J call may be wrong. This CDR3 is built from 15 residues. The germline gives CDR1 MDHEN, CDR2 SYDVKM.

The CDR3 protein is CASSQGLGTALPTNTGELFF. The CDR3 DNA follows: TGCGCCAGCAGCCAAGGCCTCGGGACAGCCCTACCGACGAACACCGGGGAGCTGTTTTTT. The chain combines TRBV4-3 with TRBJ2-2; 7 bases are a match to TRBD1. The germline V gene encodes CDR1 LGHNA and CDR2 YSLEER. Germline trimming cut 1 base from V and 0 bases from J; bases unmatched to any gene: 14. This CDR3 contains 20 residues.

This clonotype has a count of ten or more. This may come from a read error, since a much larger clone is one base off. This sequence joins TRBV7-2 and TRBJ1-5; no clear D. The V gene lost 3 bases and the J gene lost 0 bases, with 3 bases spanning the gap. Germline V gives CDR1 SGHTA, CDR2 FQGNSA. This CDR3 has 13 residues. CDR3 protein: CASSFFSNQPQHF. In DNA, the CDR3 is TGTGCCAGCAGCTTCTTTAGCAATCAGCCCCAGCATTTT.

In this sample, this clonotype turned up many times. Compared with germline, one end of the junction differs, possibly owing to a read error. The V call is TRBV2, the J call TRBJ1-1; D might be TRBD1 (5 bases). In germline, CDR1 is SNHLY, CDR2 FYNNEI. This CDR3 contains 15 residues. The CDR3 sequence: CASSERAGVNTETFF. The CDR3 region has the DNA TGTGCCAGCAGTGAAAGGGCGGGGGTGAACACTGAAACTTTCTTT.

There are many counts of this clonotype. This sequence joins TRBV12-3 or TRBV12-4 and TRBJ1-1; D is uncertain. The CDR3 covers 13 residues. Trimming removed 3 bases at V and 3 bases at J, with 8 bases between. CDR3 amino acids: CASSFFPYTEAFF. The CDR3 DNA reads TGTGCCAGCAGTTTTTTTCCGTACACTGAAGCTTTCTTT.